The rows below give T cell receptor beta chains drawn from one sample of a study of cytotoxic CD8 clonotypes in ibrutinib-treated CLL. The assay was immunoSEQ multiplex PCR, and TCRdb's table has in-frame clones only and misses some. The table lists over 250,000 clones, approximately 79% of them singletons. The sequenced sample was PBMCs, obtained at disease progression, from a patient treated with ibrutinib. These receptors came from a human donor with chronic lymphocytic leukemia. CDR3s include the opening cysteine and the closing phenylalanine or tryptophan. The D gene is left open where the match is weak. Only part of the rows carry a size: once, few, many, or a class if the clone is expanded.

TRBJ2-3,TRBD2,TRBV4-1,.,CASSQDQLAGGNTDTQYF,TGCGCCAGCAGCCAAGATCAGCTAGCGGGGGGGAATACAGATACGCAGTATTTT
TRBJ2-7,.,TRBV5-6,.,CASSPWGESYEQYF,TGTGCCAGCAGCCCGTGGGGGGAATCCTACGAGCAGTACTTC
TRBJ2-7,TRBD2,TRBV28,.,CASSFAGTSDIYEQYF,TGTGCCAGCAGTTTTGCCGGGACTAGCGACATTTACGAGCAGTACTTC
TRBJ2-1,.,TRBV7-2,.,CASSSIPFAGVVEQFF,TGTGCCAGCAGCTCTATTCCTTTTGCGGGTGTAGTTGAGCAGTTCTTC
TRBJ1-4,.,TRBV29-1,.,CSGLSLLNEKLFF,TGCAGCGGCCTCAGTCTTCTTAATGAAAAACTGTTTTTT
TRBJ2-7,.,TRBV10-2,.,CASTDRTYEQYF,TGCGCCAGCACTGACAGAACCTACGAGCAGTACTTC
TRBJ1-1,TRBD1,TRBV5-6,.,CASSLALTGRNTEAFF,TGTGCCAGCAGCTTGGCCCTGACAGGGCGGAACACTGAAGCTTTCTTT
TRBJ2-3,TRBD1,TRBV13,.,CASSLEGQGFVDTQYF,TGTGCCAGCAGCTTAGAGGGACAGGGGTTCGTGGATACGCAGTATTTT
TRBJ2-7,.,TRBV13,once,CASSLGVGFLGEQYF,TGTGCCAGCAGCTTGGGGGTTGGTTTTTTGGGCGAGCAGTACTTC
TRBJ2-3,TRBD1,TRBV5-1,.,CASSSSGDRTTDTQYF,TGCGCCAGCAGCTCGTCTGGGGACAGAACCACAGATACGCAGTATTTT
TRBJ2-7,.,TRBV9,few,CASSVGAGNEQYF,TGTGCCAGCAGCGTAGGGGCGGGGAACGAGCAGTACTTC
TRBJ2-2,TRBD1,TRBV28,.,CASSLGQGTGELFF,TGTGCCAGCAGTTTGGGACAGGGAACTGGGGAGCTGTTTTTT
TRBJ2-3,.,TRBV9,.,CASSVRGIIGTDTQYF,TGTGCCAGCAGCGTCCGCGGGATAATCGGCACAGATACGCAGTATTTT
TRBJ2-5,TRBD2,TRBV5-1,.,CASSLDGTSEETQYF,TGCGCCAGCAGCTTGGATGGGACTAGCGAAGAGACCCAGTACTTC
TRBJ2-5,.,TRBV7-8,few,CASSPRGQETQYF,TGTGCCAGCAGCCCCCGGGGGCAAGAGACCCAGTACTTC
TRBJ2-1,.,TRBV4-1,.,CASSQDGLSGFDNEQFF,TGCGCCAGCAGCCAAGACGGGTTATCGGGGTTCGACAATGAGCAGTTCTTC
TRBJ2-2,TRBD1,TRBV5-1,.,CASSRDRGSGELFF,TGCGCCAGCAGTCGGGACAGGGGCTCCGGGGAGCTGTTTTTT
TRBJ1-1,.,TRBV9,few,CASSVGEGGGEAFF,TGTGCCAGCAGCGTAGGGGAGGGGGGAGGTGAAGCTTTCTTT
TRBJ2-7,TRBD1,TRBV2,.,CASSEAPGQGKDEQYF,TGTGCCAGCAGTGAAGCCCCGGGACAGGGGAAGGACGAGCAGTACTTC
TRBJ1-6,TRBD1,TRBV5-1,.,CASSKDTGVSPLHF,TGCGCCAGCAGCAAGGATACAGGGGTTTCACCCCTCCACTTT
TRBJ2-7,.,TRBV14,.,CASSLGPSYEQYF,TGTGCCAGCAGCCTTGGACCGTCCTACGAGCAGTACTTC
TRBJ2-7,.,TRBV12-5,.,CASGPDREGLDEQYF,TGTGCTAGTGGTCCCGACAGGGAGGGGCTGGACGAGCAGTACTTC
TRBJ1-2,TRBD1,TRBV5-4,.,CAHARQGNYGYTF,TGTGCCCACGCTCGACAGGGCAACTATGGCTACACCTTC
TRBJ2-7,TRBD2,TRBV5-6,.,CASSSRTSGQPYEQYF,TGTGCCAGCAGCTCGCGGACTAGCGGACAACCCTACGAGCAGTACTTC
TRBJ2-7,.,TRBV5-4,.,CASSFPDRRGIGEQYF,TGTGCCAGCAGCTTCCCGGACAGGAGGGGAATAGGTGAGCAGTACTTC
TRBJ2-5,.,TRBV7-9,.,CASSFSLASRQETQYF,TGTGCCAGCAGCTTTTCCCTAGCGTCTCGTCAAGAGACCCAGTACTTC
TRBJ2-5,TRBD2,TRBV2,.,CASMRGGALSWETQYF,TGTGCCAGCATGCGCGGGGGGGCTCTCTCTTGGGAGACCCAGTACTTC
TRBJ2-7,TRBD2,TRBV10-3,.,CAISDVGGVAYEQYF,TGTGCCATCAGTGATGTGGGAGGGGTTGCCTACGAGCAGTACTTC
TRBJ2-7,TRBD2,TRBV11-2,.,CASSTTSGKQYF,TGTGCCAGCAGCACAACTAGCGGGAAGCAGTACTTC
TRBJ2-7,.,TRBV5-1,.,CASSDAGTETYEQYF,TGCGCCAGCAGCGATGCCGGGACGGAGACCTACGAGCAGTACTTC
TRBJ1-2,.,TRBV6-5,.,CASSFVGAQWGGYTF,TGTGCCAGCAGTTTCGTTGGGGCTCAGTGGGGTGGCTACACCTTC
TRBJ2-3,.,TRBV5-6,.,CASSLRTGSSTDTQYF,TGTGCCAGCAGCTTAAGGACTGGGTCTAGCACAGATACGCAGTATTTT
TRBJ1-3,TRBD1,TRBV14,.,CASSQRQGFTGNTIYF,TGTGCCAGCAGCCAACGACAGGGGTTTACTGGAAACACCATATATTTT
TRBJ2-3,TRBD2,TRBV7-9,.,CASSFPGTSGGAGTQYF,TGTGCCAGCAGCTTCCCCGGGACTAGCGGGGGGGCGGGGACGCAGTATTTT
TRBJ2-5,.,TRBV6-5,.,CASKRETQYF,TGTGCCAGCAAACGGGAGACCCAGTACTTC
TRBJ1-5,.,TRBV6-1,.,CASSESGASNQPQHF,TGTGCCAGCAGTGAATCAGGGGCGAGCAATCAGCCCCAGCATTTT
TRBJ2-1,.,TRBV9,.,CASSVVSGTMANEQFF,TGTGCCAGCAGCGTAGTAAGCGGTACGATGGCCAATGAGCAGTTCTTC
TRBJ1-1,.,TRBV29-1,.,CSVDPTANTEAFF,TGCAGCGTCGACCCGACAGCGAACACTGAAGCTTTCTTT
TRBJ2-5,.,TRBV4-3,.,CASSQGGKGETQYF,TGCGCCAGCAGCCAAGGGGGGAAGGGAGAGACCCAGTACTTC
TRBJ1-3,.,TRBV10-1,.,CASSERQYPGGNTIYF,TGCGCCAGCAGTGAGCGACAATACCCCGGCGGAAACACCATATATTTT
TRBJ1-1,.,TRBV18,few,CASSPQTQAGTEAFF,TGTGCCAGCTCACCTCAGACCCAAGCGGGGACTGAAGCTTTCTTT
TRBJ2-1,.,TRBV19,.,CASSIGWRDYDEQFF,TGTGCCAGTAGTATAGGGTGGCGGGATTACGATGAGCAGTTCTTC
TRBJ2-1,TRBD2,TRBV2,.,CARTAGGNEQFF,TGTGCCAGAACGGCGGGGGGCAATGAGCAGTTCTTC
TRBJ2-1,.,TRBV5-1,once,CASSWGRNSYNEQFF,TGCGCCAGCAGCTGGGGACGGAACTCCTACAATGAGCAGTTCTTC
TRBJ2-7,.,TRBV18,once,CASSPLGHLIYEQYF,TGTGCCAGCTCACCGCTGGGACACCTCATCTACGAGCAGTACTTC
TRBJ1-1,TRBD1,TRBV29-1,.,CSVNRTGGAYTEAFF,TGCAGCGTTAATAGGACAGGGGGCGCGTACACTGAAGCTTTCTTT
TRBJ2-7,.,TRBV28,.,CASSLFGGSSYEQYF,TGTGCCAGCAGTTTATTTGGCGGGTCCTCCTACGAGCAGTACTTC
TRBJ1-6,TRBD1,TRBV9,.,CASSVGQGANSPLHF,TGTGCCAGCAGCGTAGGACAGGGGGCAAATTCACCCCTCCACTTT
TRBJ2-7,.,TRBV11-2,.,CASSLLGRGPYEQYF,TGTGCCAGCAGCTTGCTGGGGCGGGGGCCCTACGAGCAGTACTTC
TRBJ2-7,.,TRBV9,.,CASSVGGATYEQYF,TGTGCCAGCAGCGTAGGGGGGGCAACCTACGAGCAGTACTTC
TRBJ2-3,.,TRBV7-7,few,CASSSGSLDTQYF,TGTGCCAGCAGCTCGGGGTCTTTAGATACGCAGTATTTT
TRBJ2-2,TRBD2,TRBV5-1,.,CASSLRDYNTGELFF,TGCGCCAGCAGCCTCCGGGACTATAACACCGGGGAGCTGTTTTTT
TRBJ2-7,.,TRBV9,.,CASSPGPGSYEQYF,TGTGCCAGCAGCCCCGGCCCCGGGAGCTACGAGCAGTACTTC
TRBJ2-1,TRBD1,TRBV6-1,.,CASAQGWVNNEQFF,TGTGCCAGCGCACAGGGGTGGGTGAACAATGAGCAGTTCTTC
TRBJ1-5,TRBD1,TRBV28,.,CASRWTGRQPQHF,TGTGCCAGCAGGTGGACAGGGAGGCAGCCCCAGCATTTT
TRBJ1-2,.,TRBV5-6,.,CASSTRPPVNYGYTF,TGTGCCAGCAGCACCCGTCCCCCTGTTAACTATGGCTACACCTTC
TRBJ2-2,.,TRBV9,.,CASSVQGGTGELFF,TGTGCCAGCAGCGTTCAGGGAGGAACCGGGGAGCTGTTTTTT
TRBJ2-7,.,TRBV4-1,.,CASSWDPSYEQYF,TGCGCCAGCAGCTGGGACCCTTCCTACGAGCAGTACTTC
TRBJ2-7,.,TRBV13,.,CASSPGLSRDEQYF,TGTGCCAGCAGCCCGGGACTTAGCAGGGACGAGCAGTACTTC
TRBJ1-2,.,TRBV9,.,CASSGTDYTF,TGTGCCAGCAGCGGGACCGACTACACCTTC